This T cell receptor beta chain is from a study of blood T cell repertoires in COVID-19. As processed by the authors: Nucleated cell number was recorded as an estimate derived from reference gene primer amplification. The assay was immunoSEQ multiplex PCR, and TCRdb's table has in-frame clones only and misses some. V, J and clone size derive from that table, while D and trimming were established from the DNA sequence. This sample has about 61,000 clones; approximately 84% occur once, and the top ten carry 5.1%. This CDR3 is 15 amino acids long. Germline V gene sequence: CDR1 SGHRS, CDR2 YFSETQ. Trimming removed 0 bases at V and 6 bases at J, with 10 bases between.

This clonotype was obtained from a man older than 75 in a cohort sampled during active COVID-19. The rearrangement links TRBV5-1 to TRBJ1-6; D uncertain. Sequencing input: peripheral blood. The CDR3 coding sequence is TGCGCCAGCAGCTTGGCCCCATGGAGTAATTCACCCCTCCACTTT. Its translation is CASSLAPWSNSPLHF.